This T cell receptor beta chain was sequenced in a study of cytomegalovirus exposure and HLA in healthy donors. This clone has a handful of counts. The primer mix had 60 Vbeta and 13 Jbeta primers. Only in-frame clones appear in the TCRdb table, and some are missing; sequencing was by immunoSEQ multiplex PCR. Here the sample spans tens of thousands of clones, about four fifths being singletons. CDR1 and CDR2 from the germline V gene are SGHRS and YFSETQ. The CDR3 contains 14 residues. V trimming: 3 bases; J trimming: 1 base; junction bases outside the gene matches: 3. The specimen sequenced was PBMCs. The TCR comes from a man aged 18 to 30 in good health and CMV-seropositive. This chain joins TRBV5-1 and TRBJ2-7; 8 bases align to TRBD1. The CDR3 reads CASSWGQESYEQYF. CDR3 nucleotide sequence: TGCGCCAGCAGCTGGGGACAGGAATCCTACGAGCAGTACTTC.